The sequence of this TCR beta chain was determined in a study of prognosis after radiotherapy for stage I lung cancer. It was by two-round multiplex PCR that TCR beta CDR3 was amplified from genomic DNA. Used in first-round PCR were primers specific to each TRBV and TRBJ gene. MiXCR, applied by TCRdb to the multiplex PCR reads, yields one record per CDR3 protein. Here the sample spans over 45,000 distinct CDR3 sequences, more than 20% being singletons. This clonotype was detected ten times or more. The CDR3 length is 15 residues. V was trimmed by 1 base and J by 7 bases, leaving 14 bases between them. Per germline, CDR1 LGHDT and CDR2 YNNKEL (reference sequence).

The sequencing used PBMCs, collected before or after stereotactic body radiation therapy (not recorded which). The TCR sequence derives from a donor over 45 with non-small cell lung cancer. The chain has TRBV3-1 and TRBJ2-1, with TRBD2 as a possible D gene (6 bases). The CDR3 DNA is TGTGCCAGCAGCCAAGGGGTGGGGGGTCAAAATGAGCAGTTCTTC. Its protein is CASSQGVGGQNEQFF.